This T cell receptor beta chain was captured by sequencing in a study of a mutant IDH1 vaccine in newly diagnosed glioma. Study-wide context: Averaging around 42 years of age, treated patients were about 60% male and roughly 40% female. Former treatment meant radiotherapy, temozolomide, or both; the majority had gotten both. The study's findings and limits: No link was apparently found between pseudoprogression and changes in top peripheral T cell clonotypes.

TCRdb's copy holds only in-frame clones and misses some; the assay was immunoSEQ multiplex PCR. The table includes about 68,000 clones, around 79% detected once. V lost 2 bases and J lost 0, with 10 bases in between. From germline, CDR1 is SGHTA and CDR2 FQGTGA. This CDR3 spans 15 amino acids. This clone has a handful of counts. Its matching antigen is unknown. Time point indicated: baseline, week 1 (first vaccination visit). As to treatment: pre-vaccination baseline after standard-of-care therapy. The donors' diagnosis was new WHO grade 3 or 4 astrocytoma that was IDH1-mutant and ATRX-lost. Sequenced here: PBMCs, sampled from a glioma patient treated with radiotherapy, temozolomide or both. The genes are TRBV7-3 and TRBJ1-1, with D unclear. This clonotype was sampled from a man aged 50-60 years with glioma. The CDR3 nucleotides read TGTGCCAGCAGCTTATATAGCGGGATGAACACTGAAGCTTTCTTT. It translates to CASSLYSGMNTEAFF.